One T cell receptor (beta chain) is described in this entry. What it binds is not known. This sample was taken from a study of T cells in Graves' hyperthyroidism and ophthalmopathy. Broader study findings: Blood also contained most expanded thyroid clonotypes above 0.001.

There were TCR beta CDR3 regions amplified from RNA transcripts. An initial round of RT-PCR targeting the TCR CDR3 relied on the HTBI primer set. Using its own MiXCR run on the multiplex PCR reads, TCRdb lists one record per CDR3 protein. The sample yields hundreds of thousands of distinct CDR3 sequences, more than 30% seen once. The authors took PBMCs from 8.5 to 10 ml fresh peripheral blood. This receptor was obtained from a man aged 18 to 29 with Graves' hyperthyroidism. Sequenced material: blood.

DNA for the CDR3: TGTGCCAGCTCAATCAGCCCACCGGTCTCTGGAAACACCATATATTTT. This encodes CASSISPPVSGNTIYF. V gene TRBV7-2 combines with J gene TRBJ1-3; D unclear. Germline CDR1 reads SGHTA; CDR2 reads FQGNSA. Trimming took off 8 bases at V and 0 bases at J, with 17 bases between the two ends. CDR3 length: 16 amino acids.